Sequencing of this TCR beta chain was carried out in a study of blood T cell repertoires in COVID-19. Across the whole study: In each case, the material was cDNA or gDNA derived from T cells, B-cell-depleted T cells, or PBMCs.

In the original analysis: Amplifying reference gene primers gave estimates of nucleated cell counts. The data were produced by immunoSEQ multiplex PCR, yet TCRdb's version contains in-frame clones alone and is incomplete. V and J calls and clone size come straight from that table; D and trimming were deduced from the DNA. The table shows about 160,000 clones, with about 90% occurring only once. Germline V gives CDR1 MNHNS, CDR2 SASEGT. CDR3 length: 16 residues. V shed 3 bases and J 5 bases; nucleotides not matched to a gene: 10. Input material: peripheral blood. This receptor was obtained from a man aged 25 to 40 with COVID-19, enrolled during active disease. The chain is built from TRBV6-1 and TRBJ2-5; 9 bases map to TRBD2. The CDR3: CASSETSGPPAETQYF. Written as DNA, the CDR3 is TGTGCCAGCAGTGAGACTAGCGGTCCCCCTGCGGAGACCCAGTACTTC.